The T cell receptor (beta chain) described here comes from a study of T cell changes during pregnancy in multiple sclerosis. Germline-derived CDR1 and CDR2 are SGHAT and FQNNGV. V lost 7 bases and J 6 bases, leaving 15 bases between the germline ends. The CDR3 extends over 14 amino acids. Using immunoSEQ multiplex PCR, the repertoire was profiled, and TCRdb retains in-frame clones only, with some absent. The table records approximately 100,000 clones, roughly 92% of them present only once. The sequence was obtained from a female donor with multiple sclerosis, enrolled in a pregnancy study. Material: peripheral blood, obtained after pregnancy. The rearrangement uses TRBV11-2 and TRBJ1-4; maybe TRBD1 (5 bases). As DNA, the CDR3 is TGTGCCAGCACCCCGGGGGGTGTAGATGAAAAACTGTTTTTT. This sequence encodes CASTPGGVDEKLFF.